This passage covers 22 T cell receptor beta chains from one sample sequenced in a study of Ad26.COV2.S vaccination and SARS-CoV-2 variants. The treatment here: 15 to 20 received Ad26.COV2.S at low or high dose, single or two shots; several received placebo; per-sample allocation not given. Material that was analyzed had been drawn on day 63 after the first vaccine or placebo injection. TCRdb's copy holds only in-frame clones and misses some; the assay was immunoSEQ multiplex PCR. The table shows about 680,000 clones, with roughly 90% occurring only once. The sequencing used peripheral blood, collected in a trial of Ad26.COV2.S vaccine versus placebo. These receptors all stem from a person aged 18-60 years who received the Ad26.COV2.S COVID-19 vaccine or a placebo.

As regards this clone: Other nucleotide sequences from this sample produce the same CDR3. The chain is built from TRBV18 and TRBJ2-5; D is uncertain. This CDR3 is 14 amino acids long. Trimming left V 0 bases short and J 2 bases short, with 7 bases between. Per germline, CDR1 KGHSH and CDR2 LQKENI. CDR3 loop: CASSPPGQQETQYF. The CDR3 DNA follows: TGTGCCAGCTCACCACCCGGGCAGCAAGAGACCCAGTACTTC.

This sequence joins TRBV5-4 and TRBJ2-7; unclear D gene. V was pared by 5 bases and J by 1 base, with 10 bases between. The CDR3 loop spans 13 amino acids. Germline V lookup: CDR1 SGHNT, CDR2 YYREEE (reference sequence). CDR3 sequence reads: CASSDGLSYEQYF. The CDR3, as DNA: TGTGCCAGCAGTGACGGGCTGTCCTACGAGCAGTACTTC.

Here the CDR3 reads CASRETGSSYEQYF. CDR3 bases: TGTGCCAGCAGGGAGACAGGAAGCTCCTACGAGCAGTACTTC. V and J are TRBV7-2 and TRBJ2-7; D may be TRBD1 (6 bases). V shed 6 bases and J shed 0 bases, with 12 bases lying between them. In germline, CDR1 is SGHTA, CDR2 FQGNSA. The CDR3 covers 14 residues.

V is TRBV6-5 and J is TRBJ2-5, with 7 nucleotides matching TRBD1. Trimming removed 6 bases from V and 6 bases from J; junction bases left unmatched: 4. This CDR3 has 12 amino acids. Germline loops: CDR1 MNHEY, CDR2 SVGAGI. CDR3 protein: CASSDRAKTQYF. As DNA, the CDR3 is TGTGCCAGCAGCGACAGGGCAAAGACCCAGTACTTC.

V is TRBV2 and J is TRBJ1-5, with 7 bases fitting TRBD1. Germline V gene lookup returns CDR1 SNHLY and CDR2 FYNNEI. The trim removed 3 bases at V and 4 bases at J, leaving 9 bases unmatched. This CDR3 is built from 16 residues. CDR3 sequence reads: CASSEDRRRKNQPQHF. CDR3 coding DNA: TGTGCCAGCAGTGAGGACAGGCGGAGGAAAAATCAGCCCCAGCATTTT.

The chain has TRBV30 and TRBJ1-5, with 7 bases matching TRBD1. The germline V gene encodes CDR1 GTSNPN and CDR2 SVGIG (reference sequence). The CDR3 has 13 residues. The V and J ends lost 0 bases and 8 bases, in that order; junction bases with no gene match: 4. CDR3 amino acids: CAWSVQGIEPQHF. CDR3 DNA: TGTGCCTGGAGTGTACAGGGGATCGAGCCCCAGCATTTT. Filled out from reference TRBV30 and TRBJ1-5, the complete variable domain reads SQTIHQWPATLVQPVGSPLSLECTVEGTSNPNLYWYRQAAGRGLQLLFYSVGIGQISSEVPQNLSASRPQDRQFILSSKKLLLSDSGFYLCAWSVQGIEPQHFGDGTRLSIL.

This rearrangement joins TRBV5-6 to TRBJ2-1; D not resolved. Germline V lookup: CDR1 SGHDT, CDR2 YYEEEE. The CDR3 loop spans 14 amino acids. Trimming took 1 base from V and 15 from J, leaving 20 bases between them. In nucleotides, the CDR3 is TGTGCCAGCAGCTTGAAGTCCCCTGTAAGCAGACCGTTCTTC. This sequence encodes CASSLKSPVSRPFF.

The chain joins TRBV30 to TRBJ1-5; D not resolved. Per the germline V gene, CDR1 is GTSNPN and CDR2 is SVGIG (reference sequence). Trimming left V 3 bases short and J 3 bases short, with 15 bases between. This CDR3 has 15 amino acids. CDR3 DNA sequence: TGTGCCTGGAGCACCTGGTCCTCGGTCAATCAGCCCCAGCATTTT. Amino acid sequence: CAWSTWSSVNQPQHF. Full variable domain (outside the CDR3, taken from reference TRBV30 and TRBJ1-5): SQTIHQWPATLVQPVGSPLSLECTVEGTSNPNLYWYRQAAGRGLQLLFYSVGIGQISSEVPQNLSASRPQDRQFILSSKKLLLSDSGFYLCAWSTWSSVNQPQHFGDGTRLSIL.

This clone has more than one count but fewer than ten. The gene calls are TRBV7-2 and TRBJ2-7, with D tentatively TRBD1 (5 bases). Germline-derived CDR1 and CDR2 are SGHTA and FQGNSA. The CDR3 consists of 14 residues. The V end was cut by 1 base, the J end by 3 bases, with 10 bases between. This CDR3 is CASSLVHTGYEQYF. The CDR3 DNA is TGTGCCAGCAGCTTAGTCCACACAGGCTACGAGCAGTACTTC.

The rearrangement joins TRBV18 to TRBJ1-3, with D perhaps matching TRBD1 (5 bases). The CDR3 spans 14 residues. Germline-derived CDR1 and CDR2 are KGHSH and LQKENI. The V gene lost 6 bases and the J gene lost 4 bases, with 13 bases spanning the gap. The CDR3 DNA follows: TGTGCCAGCTCGTCGGACACGGTGGGAAACACCATATATTTT. Translated, it gives CASSSDTVGNTIYF.

V usage is TRBV7-3 and J usage is TRBJ2-1, with 8 bases aligning to TRBD2. CDR3 length: 14 residues. CDR1 and CDR2 from the germline V gene are SGHTA and FQGTGA. V shed 6 bases and J 8 bases; nucleotides not matched to a gene: 9. CDR3 DNA sequence: TGTGCCAGCAGTTTCTCCGGGACTAGTGATGAGCAGTTCTTC. This sequence encodes CASSFSGTSDEQFF.

As regards this clone: Other nucleotide sequences from this sample produce the same CDR3. The V and J genes are TRBV12-3 or TRBV12-4 and TRBJ1-1; no reliable D call. V lost 0 bases and J 8 bases, leaving 10 bases between the germline ends. The CDR3 spans 13 residues. The CDR3 sequence: CASSLASGGEAFF. In DNA, the CDR3 is TGTGCCAGCAGTTTAGCGTCTGGAGGGGAAGCTTTCTTT.

A few counts support this clone. V is TRBV7-2 and J is TRBJ1-2; perhaps TRBD1 as D (5 bases). With 1 base removed from V and 5 bases from J, the gap between germline ends came to 11 bases. Germline CDR1 is SGHTA and CDR2 is FQGNSA. There are 14 residues in the CDR3. The CDR3 nucleotides read TGTGCCAGCAGCTTAGGGGGGGTAACATATGGCTACACCTTC. Translated, it gives CASSLGGVTYGYTF.

CDR3 region: CSVEGEGSNEKLFF. The CDR3 DNA is TGCAGCGTTGAAGGGGAGGGCTCTAATGAAAAACTGTTTTTT. J is TRBJ1-4 and V is TRBV29-1; no reliable D call. The germline CDR1 and CDR2 sequences are SQVTM and ANQGSEA. This CDR3 is built from 14 residues. Trimming removed 1 base at V and 3 bases at J, with 9 bases between.

The chain has TRBV14 and TRBJ2-1; a possible D gene is TRBD1 (6 bases). CDR3 size: 16 residues. V was pared by 3 bases and J by 10 bases, with 22 bases between. Germline CDR1 is SGHDN and CDR2 is FVKESK. The CDR3 nucleotides are TGTGCCAGCAGCCAGGGCTTCTACAACGGCAGGGGAGAGCAGTTCTTC. Translated: CASSQGFYNGRGEQFF. The variable domain in full, with the rest retrieved from reference TRBV14 and TRBJ2-1, is EAGVTQFPSHSVIEKGQTVTLRCDPISGHDNLYWYRRVMGKEIKFLLHFVKESKQDESGMPNNRFLAERTGGTYSTLKVQPAELEDSGVYFCASSQGFYNGRGEQFFGPGTRLTVL.

The chain's CDR3 is CASSQTGVSYEQYF. CDR3 DNA: TGTGCCAGCAGCCAGACAGGGGTAAGCTACGAGCAGTACTTC. This chain connects TRBV5-5 to TRBJ2-7, with TRBD1 matching 8 bases. The CDR3 contains 14 residues. Germline loops: CDR1 SGHKS, CDR2 YYEKEE (reference sequence). J was trimmed by 3 bases and V by 4 bases; bases with no gene match: 6. Supplemented by reference TRBV5-5 and TRBJ2-7, the full variable domain reads DAGVTQSPTHLIKTRGQQVTLRCSPISGHKSVSWYQQVLGQGPQFIFQYYEKEERGRGNFPDRFSARQFPNYSSELNVNALLLGDSALYLCASSQTGVSYEQYFGPGTRLTVT.

This clone was picked up a small number of times. The gene calls are TRBV11-2 and TRBJ2-7, with a weak D call TRBD2 (6 bases). Germline V CDR1 and CDR2: SGHAT, FQNNGV. The CDR3 is 15 residues long. V dropped 1 base and J dropped 4 bases, with 14 bases sitting between them. CDR3 sequence: CASSLAGGAEYEQYF. DNA of the CDR3: TGTGCCAGCAGCTTAGCCGGGGGTGCAGAGTACGAGCAGTACTTC.

The chain couples TRBV10-2 to TRBJ1-2, with D perhaps TRBD1 (5 bases). Germline CDR1 and CDR2: WSHSY and SAAADI. The CDR3 has 16 amino acids. Trimming removed 3 bases from V and 3 bases from J, with 17 bases in between. CDR3 sequence reads: CASSDPPGRGYYGYTF. The CDR3 DNA reads as TGCGCCAGCAGTGACCCCCCGGGACGGGGTTACTATGGCTACACCTTC.

The rearrangement joins TRBV7-9 to TRBJ1-2, with a possible D match to TRBD1 (6 bases). In germline, CDR1 is SEHNR, CDR2 FQNEAQ (reference sequence). CDR3 length equals 15 residues. The V end was cut by 1 base, the J end by 4 bases, with 13 bases between. The CDR3 loop is CASSLGGQRAYGYTF. The CDR3 coding sequence is TGTGCCAGCAGCTTAGGAGGACAGAGGGCCTATGGCTACACCTTC.

The chain is built from TRBV4-2 and TRBJ1-2; D is possibly TRBD1 (5 bases). The CDR3 has 16 amino acids. The germline CDR1 and CDR2 sequences are LGHNA and YNFKEQ. The V gene lost 0 bases and the J gene lost 0 bases, with 11 bases spanning the gap. CDR3 protein: CASSQDPGTPNYGYTF. DNA of the CDR3: TGTGCCAGCAGCCAAGATCCGGGGACCCCTAACTATGGCTACACCTTC.

The V gene is TRBV4-1, the J gene TRBJ1-2, with TRBD1 matching over 8 bases. CDR1 is MGHRA and CDR2 is YSYEKL in the germline V gene. The trim removed 1 base at V and 5 bases at J, leaving 3 bases unmatched. This CDR3 is built from 14 residues. The CDR3 spells CASSQATGDYGYTF. CDR3 sequence (DNA): TGCGCCAGCAGCCAAGCGACAGGGGATTATGGCTACACCTTC.

J is TRBJ2-7 and V is TRBV7-2, with 13 positions matching TRBD2. With V trimmed by 4 bases and J by 2 bases, 11 bases remained unmatched. The V gene's germline CDR1 is SGHTA and CDR2 FQGNSA. CDR3 length: 18 residues. The CDR3, as DNA: TGTGCCAGCAGCTCGGGACTAGCGGGACAGGCGGGGACCTACGAGCAGTACTTC. Residues: CASSSGLAGQAGTYEQYF.